The entry below gives a single TCR beta chain sequence along with its context. The target antigen is unknown. The data are from a study of beta chain features in type 1 diabetes. Overall study results and limits: For Type 1 diabetes patients, all four CD4+ subsets carried TCRB CDR3s that were moderately but significantly shorter. HLA influence on TCRB rearrangement stayed unresolved here. Researchers caution that PCR might favor shorter templates, equally among patients and controls.

Each population that was sorted was more than 95% pure. Every bit of the isolated RNA underwent reverse transcription, so sequencing read expressed TCRB transcripts. The repertoire was sequenced with immunoSEQ multiplex PCR; TCRdb's copy has only in-frame clones and lacks some. The profile covers 200,000 to 300,000 clones, with around 21% appearing a single time and 0.028% taken by the ten largest. Germline loops: CDR1 SNHLY, CDR2 FYNNEI. The CDR3 is 14 residues long. J gave up 4 bases and V 4 bases, and 4 bases lay outside the gene matches. This sequence was found in a woman aged 40 to 49 with type 1 diabetes. The chain recombines TRBV2 with TRBJ2-4; 7 bases are a match to TRBD1. Sequences were obtained from naive CD4+ T cells from blood. CDR3 DNA: TGTGCCAGCAGTGGGACAGGTGCAAAAAACATTCAGTACTTC. It is translated as CASSGTGAKNIQYF. The entire variable domain, with the rest obtained from reference TRBV2 and TRBJ2-4, is as follows: EPEVTQTPSHQVTQMGQEVILRCVPISNHLYFYWYRQILGQKVEFLVSFYNNEISEKSEIFDDQFSVERPDGSNFTLKIRSTKLEDSAMYFCASSGTGAKNIQYFGAGTRLSVL.